A selection of T cell receptor beta chains follows, all from one sample in a study of blood T cell repertoires in COVID-19. Method: immunoSEQ multiplex PCR; TCRdb's copy keeps in-frame clones and lacks some. Of around 300,000 clones in the sample, about 87% were seen once. The specimen sequenced was peripheral blood. These receptors originate from a woman aged 45 to 65 with COVID-19, enrolled during active disease. The conserved cysteine and the conserved F or W are not part of the CDR3 here. D genes are given only for firm matches.

TRBD2,TRBV6-4,ASSDYAGGPRNEQF
TRBD1,TRBV4-2,ASSQSIGQGGYEQY
TRBD2,TRBV5-4,ASSSGTSGAYEQY
TRBD1,TRBV28,ASQGTEDLLEQY
-,TRBV6-2/TRBV6-3,ASSWEGHDSPLH
-,TRBV5-5,ASSLQTLFNYGYT
TRBD2,TRBV23-1,ASSQGGAGANVLT
-,TRBV7-2,ASSLIATVTEAF
TRBD2,TRBV11-1,ASSLTSGDKAYEQY
TRBD2,TRBV19,ASSIETSLSTDTQY
TRBD2,TRBV30,AWSPGLAQEQY
TRBD1,TRBV2,ASSDDRGYTGANVLT
-,TRBV18,ASSPPTGKLSYEQY
-,TRBV6-5,ASSSLSSTYEQY
TRBD1,TRBV6-5,ASSTGVTNEKLF
-,TRBV5-6,ASSFRRSGNTIY
TRBD1,TRBV7-2,ASSLGYTGAAFYGYT
-,TRBV15,ATSRVTSSDTQY
-,TRBV19,ASTLGGTPSYEQY
TRBD1,TRBV7-2,ASSKRTGGFNEKLF
-,TRBV5-6,ASTLSGGYT
TRBD2,TRBV11-2,ASSLDRPWGGRETQY
-,TRBV29-1,SVDPIGMTEAF
TRBD1,TRBV18,ASSPPSRTGGNLGYT
-,TRBV7-2,ASSLFRDTEAF
-,TRBV6-5,ASRRAGGDEKLF
TRBD2,TRBV5-4,ASSLAPSGLNEQF
-,TRBV5-6,ASSLYGGMNSYNEQF
TRBD1,TRBV6-2/TRBV6-3,ASSPQRTGISYEQY
TRBD1,TRBV5-6,ASSFPGQAYGYT
TRBD1,TRBV13,ASSLGTGTGGGLYGYT
-,TRBV5-4,ASSLNTGNHDEQY
TRBD1,TRBV6-5,ASRPGTGNTGELF
TRBD1,TRBV19,ASRGQGYQPQH
-,TRBV18,ASSPHGPVEQY
-,TRBV7-2,ASSTYTGWGYT
-,TRBV4-2,ASSLRQADNEKLF
TRBD2,TRBV10-3,AISEGTSAPSQY
-,TRBV7-8,ASIDVGRGIYNEQF
-,TRBV5-1,ASSLGDTNQPQH
-,TRBV4-3,ASSQDRGGPDYEQY
TRBD2,TRBV3-1/TRBV3-2,ASSPDPLAEYNEQF
-,TRBV6-1,ASSETYSGAFSYEQY
TRBD2,TRBV9,ASSVNWAGALDTQY
TRBD2,TRBV29-1,SVGPYGRAGYEQY
-,TRBV30,AWSSGENNEQF
TRBD1,TRBV3-1/TRBV3-2,ASSQGDRRYSNQPQH
-,TRBV20-1,SASGAVNEQF
-,TRBV10-1,ASSEDGGSRTNEQF
TRBD1,TRBV4-1,ASSQDKGALGYNSPLH
TRBD2,TRBV24-1,ATSDPSGRTQNEQF
-,TRBV19,ASSILGNSNQPQH
TRBD2,TRBV7-9,ASSFPSGSVAYEQY
-,TRBV27,ASSSPGHKNTEAF
-,TRBV18,ASSFGEGLNEKLF
-,TRBV11-2,ASSSHLAGLKNTEAF
-,TRBV7-9,ASSLGGSRSGNTIY
-,TRBV11-3,ASSFSAGGSYGYT
TRBD1,TRBV11-2,ASSFSVGTANTEAF